The rows below give T cell receptor beta chains drawn from one sample of a study of human T cells and chemical hapten exposure. TCRdb re-analysed the RACE reads in MiXCR, keeping a single row per CDR3 protein. This repertoire shows about 340,000 distinct CDR3 sequences, around 7% found once; its top ten account for roughly 7.9%. Specimen: whole blood, collected in connection with sensitization to the hapten diphenylcyclopropenone (DPC). The receptors derive from a woman under 30 with alopecia areata. Some clones in this sample may be carry-over from other donors' samples. Both conserved end residues are trimmed from each CDR3. Each record gives: V gene, J gene, CDR3 protein.

TRBV7-9	TRBJ1-1	ASSLVAGTEAF
TRBV6-5	TRBJ2-4	ASNDEVAGGQGIQY
TRBV3-1	TRBJ2-3	ASRGGVPNTQY
TRBV6-5	TRBJ1-1	ASSFAGQGAYTEAF
TRBV7-2	TRBJ2-1	ASSSLAGGSYNEQF
TRBV12-3/TRBV12-4	TRBJ2-3	ASAISQGTDTQY
TRBV6-1	TRBJ2-7	ASSEATRSHSYEQY
TRBV19	TRBJ1-2	ASSVPGRTSGYT
TRBV12-3/TRBV12-4	TRBJ2-2	ASTMSANTGELF
TRBV12-3/TRBV12-4	TRBJ1-3	ASSLIVVGRATFSGNTIY
TRBV29-1	TRBJ1-3	SVPSGNTIY
TRBV2	TRBJ2-7	ASSTDRNEQY
TRBV10-3	TRBJ1-5	AIGDPRGRQPQH
TRBV21-1	TRBJ1-5	ASAAALKRKDQPQH
TRBV12-3/TRBV12-4	TRBJ2-1	ASSLVAGGTSEQF
TRBV5-1	TRBJ2-3	ASSLVAGPVDTQY
TRBV5-6	TRBJ1-1	ASSSTGFDTEAF
TRBV4-1	TRBJ1-5	ASSQEAQGGQPQH
TRBV7-2	TRBJ2-5	ASSPIATVRETQY
TRBV7-8	TRBJ1-6	ASSQSGGDPYNSPLH
TRBV9	TRBJ1-1	ASSPGSGTVNTEAF
TRBV12-3/TRBV12-4	TRBJ1-5	ASSFAGQRVQAQH
TRBV6-1	TRBJ1-2	ASSGRTGNYGYT